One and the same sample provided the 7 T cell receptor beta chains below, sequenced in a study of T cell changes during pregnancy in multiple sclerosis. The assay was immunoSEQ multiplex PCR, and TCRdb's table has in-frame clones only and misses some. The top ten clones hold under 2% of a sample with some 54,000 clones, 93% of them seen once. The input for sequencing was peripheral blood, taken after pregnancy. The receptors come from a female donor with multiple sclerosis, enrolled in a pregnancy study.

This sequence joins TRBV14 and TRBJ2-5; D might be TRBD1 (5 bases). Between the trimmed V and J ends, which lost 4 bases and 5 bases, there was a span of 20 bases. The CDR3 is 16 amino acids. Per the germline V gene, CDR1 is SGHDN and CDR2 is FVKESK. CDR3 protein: CASSLGTGSALETQYF. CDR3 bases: TGTGCCAGCAGCCTCGGCACAGGTTCAGCGCTGGAGACCCAGTACTTC.

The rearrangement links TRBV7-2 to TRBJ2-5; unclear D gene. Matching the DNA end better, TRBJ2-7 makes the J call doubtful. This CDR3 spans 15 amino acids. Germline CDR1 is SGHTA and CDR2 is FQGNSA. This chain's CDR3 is CASSQISRSSYEQYF. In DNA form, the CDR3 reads TGTGCCAGCAGTCAAATTTCTAGGAGCTCCTACGAGCAGTACTTC.

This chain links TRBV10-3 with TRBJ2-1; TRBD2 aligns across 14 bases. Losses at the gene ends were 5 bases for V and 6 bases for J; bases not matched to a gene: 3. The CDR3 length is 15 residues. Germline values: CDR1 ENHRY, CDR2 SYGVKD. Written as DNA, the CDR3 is TGTGCCATCAGTCCGGGACTAGCGGGGGTCAATGAGCAGTTCTTC. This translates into CAISPGLAGVNEQFF.

CDR3 sequence: CASRRQGTEAFF. CDR3 coding DNA: TGTGCCAGCAGACGACAGGGAACTGAAGCTTTCTTT. The rearrangement links TRBV7-2 to TRBJ1-1; 7 bases are shared with TRBD1. Germline V gene lookup returns CDR1 SGHTA and CDR2 FQGNSA. V was pared by 6 bases and J by 5 bases, with 3 bases of the junction left unmatched. This CDR3 contains 12 residues.

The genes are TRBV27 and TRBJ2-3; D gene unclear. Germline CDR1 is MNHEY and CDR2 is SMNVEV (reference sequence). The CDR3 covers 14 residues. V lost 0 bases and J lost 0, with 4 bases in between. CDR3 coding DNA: TGTGCCAGCAGTTTATCGGCTAGCACAGATACGCAGTATTTT. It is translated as CASSLSASTDTQYF.

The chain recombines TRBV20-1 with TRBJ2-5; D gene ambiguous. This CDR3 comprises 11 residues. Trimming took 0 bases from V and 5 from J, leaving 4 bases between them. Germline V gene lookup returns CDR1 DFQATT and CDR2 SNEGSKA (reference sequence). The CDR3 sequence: CSAREEETQYF. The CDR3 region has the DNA TGCAGTGCTAGAGAGGAGGAGACCCAGTACTTC.

CDR3 sequence reads: CASSLTTAGDNTGELFF. The CDR3 DNA follows: TGTGCCAGCAGTTTAACCACCGCAGGGGACAACACCGGGGAGCTGTTTTTT. The chain employs TRBV27 and TRBJ2-2, with D perhaps TRBD1 (6 bases). CDR1 and CDR2 from the germline V gene are MNHEY and SMNVEV (reference sequence). This CDR3 spans 17 amino acids. Trimming removed 2 bases at V and 2 bases at J, with 15 bases between.